This TCR beta chain appears in the sequencing data of a study of cytomegalovirus exposure and HLA in healthy donors. With respect to this clone: What it recognizes is unknown.

The PCR made use of 60 Vbeta and 13 Jbeta primers. Measured with immunoSEQ multiplex PCR; TCRdb has only the in-frame clones, and not every one. The table records 170,000 or so clones, about 80% of them present only once. Whole-study findings and limits: The authors later linked a missense DCLRE1C variant to TCR beta V- and J-gene trimming. 164 TCR beta chains were listed as cytomegalovirus-associated.

This CDR3 region has 15 residues. Germline V gives CDR1 KGHSH, CDR2 LQKENI. The ends lost 3 bases at V and 4 bases at J; junction bases unmatched: 6. The sequenced sample consisted of PBMCs. This receptor was obtained from a young woman in good health and CMV-seronegative. The chain carries TRBV18 and TRBJ1-5; 7 bases map to TRBD1. CDR3 sequence (DNA): TGTGCCAGCTCACCTACGGGACAGCCAAATCAGCCCCAGCATTTT. Protein product: CASSPTGQPNQPQHF.